These 18 T cell receptor delta chains were all obtained from the same sample, sequenced in a study of delta chains in infants with herpesvirus infections (dated 2023 in TCRdb). Libraries were made using RT-PCR. TCRdb lists the instrument as Illumina MiSeq. To generate TCR cDNA, PBMC RNA underwent reverse transcription with SuperScript II using gamma-chain- and delta-chain-specific primers. In TCRdb, clones were called once more from the public reads by CATT, and rows of identical DNA were later combined. The sample yields 1,500 to 2,000 delta-chain clones; around 7% were counted once. Clones ranked in the top ten supply 3.6% of the sample. Source: peripheral blood, taken at time point 1 of longitudinal follow-up. These receptors originate from a human donor who was a Ugandan infant, either HIV-exposed or HIV-unexposed (not recorded which).

This clone was picked up a small number of times. The V call is TRDV1, the J call TRDJ1; no reliable D call. Trimming took 2 bases from V and 0 from J, leaving 10 bases between them. Germline CDR1 is TSWWSYY and CDR2 is QGS. CDR3 length: 15 amino acids. In DNA form, the CDR3 reads TGTGCTCTTGGGGAATCGGTAACGTACACCGATAAACTCATCTTT. This sequence encodes CALGESVTYTDKLIF.

This clone was observed a few times. The chain recombines TRDV1 with TRDJ1, with TRDD3 identical over 9 bases. Germline V gives CDR1 TSWWSYY, CDR2 QGS. The J segment lost 7 bases and the V segment lost 0 bases, leaving 12 bases of the junction unmatched. This CDR3 contains 17 residues. The CDR3 sequence is CALGELIHTGGKGKLIF. The CDR3 DNA reads TGTGCTCTTGGGGAACTAATCCATACTGGGGGAAAAGGTAAACTCATCTTT.

This clone was recorded a few times. V gene TRDV1 combines with J gene TRDJ1; 13 bases line up with TRDD3. Germline-derived CDR1 and CDR2 are TSWWSYY and QGS. V was clipped by 2 bases and J by 4 bases; unmatched bases: 16. The CDR3 totals 20 residues. Here the CDR3 DNA reads TGTGCTCTTGGGGAAAGATCCAGCGACTGGGGGATACGCGACGGCGATAAACTCATCTTT. Encoded protein: CALGERSSDWGIRDGDKLIF.

The J gene was not called, though the V gene is TRDV1; the D call of TRDD3 is as the table states it, not checked on the DNA. The CDR3 is 20 amino acids. CDR1 is TSWWSYY and CDR2 is QGS in the germline V gene. The CDR3 loop reads CALGELVPLLGARYTDNLIF. CDR3 DNA: TGTGCTCTTGGGGAACTAGTCCCCCTACTGGGGGCCCGGTACACCGATAATCTCATCTTT.

This clone was counted only a few times. With a much larger clone just one base away, this may be a read error. V usage is TRDV1 and J usage is TRDJ1, with D unclear. The CDR3 runs 11 residues. V was clipped by 5 bases and J by 10 bases, with 11 bases between them. Germline-derived CDR1 and CDR2 are TSWWSYY and QGS. The CDR3 DNA sequence: TGTGCTCTTGGGACCCCCGTCGTACTCATCTTT. Translated: CALGTPVVLIF.

By sample fraction, this clone is large. V and J are TRDV1 and TRDJ1; TRDD3 matches at 10 bases. V shed 4 bases and J 2 bases; nucleotides not matched to a gene: 34. Germline V lookup: CDR1 TSWWSYY, CDR2 QGS. CDR3 length: 25 amino acids. The CDR3 sequence is CALGAVPAGGRLTGGFVLPTDKLIF. CDR3 bases: TGTGCTCTTGGGGCCGTTCCTGCTGGGGGTCGTCTGACTGGGGGATTTGTACTCCCAACCGATAAACTCATCTTT.

This clone was picked up a small number of times. No V segment was called; the J segment is TRDJ1; TRDD3 is taken as the D call from the table, unchecked against the DNA. The CDR3 loop spans 17 amino acids. The CDR3 DNA reads as TGTGCGAGAAGGGCAGTGGTTAGAGCGGATACCCCCTATAAACTCATCTTT. Its translation is CARRAVVRADTPYKLIF.

Remarks on this clone: A much larger clone differs from this one at a single base, so this may be a read error. The chain carries TRDV1 and TRDJ1; D is perhaps TRDD2 (8 bases). The CDR3 runs to 22 residues. The ends were cut back, 5 bases at V and 2 bases at J, with 36 bases in the middle. The germline gives CDR1 TSWWSYY, CDR2 QGS. CDR3 sequence (DNA): TGTGCTCTTGGGACCCTCCCGCTTCCTACAAGGGGGATTCTGGGCCAAACCGATAAACTCATCTTT. Its protein is CALGTLPLPTRGILGQTDKLIF.

As concerns this clone: One base away lies a much larger clone, so this may be a sequencing read error. This chain joins TRDV1 and TRDJ1, with TRDD3 matching 7 bases. Trimming removed 5 bases from V and 2 bases from J; junction bases left unmatched: 11. This CDR3 has 16 residues. The germline CDR1 and CDR2 sequences are TSWWSYY and QGS. The CDR3 sequence is CALGRDPKGDTDKLIF. The CDR3, as DNA: TGTGCTCTTGGGAGAGATCCTAAGGGGGATACCGATAAACTCATCTTT.

A few counts support this clone. The J gene is TRDJ1, the V gene TRDV1, with D maybe TRDD3 (5 bases). Germline lookup yields CDR1 TSWWSYY and CDR2 QGS. The CDR3 loop spans 16 amino acids. Trimming stripped 2 bases from V and 4 bases from J, with 17 bases between. The CDR3, as DNA: TGTGCTCTTGGGGAATACTGGTACCTCCCGGGCGATAAACTCATCTTT. Translation gives CALGEYWYLPGDKLIF.

In its sample, this clone ranks as large (0.1 to 1%). The V and J genes are TRDV1 and TRDJ1; 8 bases match TRDD3. Germline V gives CDR1 TSWWSYY, CDR2 QGS. The CDR3 runs to 20 residues. Trimming took 0 bases from V and 2 from J; bases not matched to a gene: 17. CDR3 in DNA: TGTGCTCTTGGGGAACTTACGGTTAGGAGCTGGGGGAATCCGACCGATAAACTCATCTTT. It translates to CALGELTVRSWGNPTDKLIF.

By share, this clone ranks as medium-sized (0.01 to 0.1%). This chain joins TRDV1 and TRDJ1, with a possible D match to TRDD2 (8 bases). Germline V lookup: CDR1 TSWWSYY, CDR2 QGS. V dropped 3 bases and J dropped 0 bases, with 50 bases sitting between them. This CDR3 region has 28 residues. The CDR3 DNA sequence: TGTGCTCTTGGGGAGGGGGGGACTTCCTACGTGGTTTTTAGCGGGGATATCAAGGTCCGTTGCAACACCGATAAACTCATCTTT. Amino acid sequence: CALGEGGTSYVVFSGDIKVRCNTDKLIF.

With regard to this clone: One base away lies a much larger clone, so this may be a sequencing read error. The rearrangement uses TRDV1 and TRDJ1; D is possibly TRDD2 or TRDD3 (8 bases each). CDR1 is TSWWSYY and CDR2 is QGS in the germline V gene. This CDR3 contains 20 residues. Between the trimmed V and J ends, which lost 3 bases and 0 bases, there was a span of 26 bases. This CDR3 reads CALGEAASYIYWGHTDKLIF. The CDR3 region has the DNA TGTGCTCTTGGGGAGGCCGCTTCCTACATTTACTGGGGGCACACCGATAAACTCATCTTT.

This clone is medium-sized. The chain recombines TRDV1 with TRDJ1, with TRDD3 identical over 8 bases. The CDR3 sequence is 19 residues long. Germline assignment: CDR1 TSWWSYY and CDR2 QGS. V was pared by 1 base and J by 0 bases, with 13 bases of the junction left unmatched. The CDR3, as DNA: TGTGCTCTTGGGGAACGTTTTGTACTGGGGGGCCAATACACCGATAAACTCATCTTT. Protein sequence: CALGERFVLGGQYTDKLIF.

This clone has only a few counts. This chain links TRDV1 with TRDJ2; a weak D match, TRDD3 (8 bases). Germline CDR1 and CDR2: TSWWSYY and QGS. The CDR3 is made up of 27 amino acids. The V end was cut by 0 bases, the J end by 0 bases, with 41 bases between. Here the CDR3 DNA reads TGTGCTCTTGGGGAACTAAATCGTTTCCTACGAAATCCCCCTATACTGGGGGCCCCCCCTTTGACAGCACAACTCTTCTTT. Encoded protein: CALGELNRFLRNPPILGAPPLTAQLFF.

In its sample, this clone was seen once. A much larger clone sits a single nucleotide away, making a read error possible. The J gene was identified as TRDJ1, and no V gene was called. This CDR3 comprises 15 residues. CDR3 amino acids: CAIGSPQGGTDKLIF. DNA for the CDR3: TGTGCTATTGGGAGCCCGCAGGGGGGCACCGATAAACTCATCTTT.

By share of the sample, this clone is medium-sized. The chain links TRDV1 to TRDJ1, with 9 positions matching TRDD2. CDR1 and CDR2 from the germline V gene are TSWWSYY and QGS. V shed 5 bases, J shed 0 bases, and the junction held 7 bases outside the gene matches. CDR3 length: 16 amino acids. CDR3: CALGPFLLVYTDKLIF. In DNA form, the CDR3 reads TGTGCTCTTGGGCCCTTCCTACTTGTGTACACCGATAAACTCATCTTT.

This clone was found a few times. The rearrangement joins TRDV1 to TRDJ1, with 9 bases that match TRDD2. The CDR3 length is 14 residues. Germline lookup yields CDR1 TSWWSYY and CDR2 QGS. V shed 5 bases and J 7 bases; nucleotides not matched to a gene: 8. This chain's CDR3 is CALGYLPTRFKLIF. In DNA, the CDR3 is TGTGCTCTTGGGTACCTTCCTACCCGTTTTAAACTCATCTTT.